A single T cell receptor (beta chain) is shown here with its context. This entry comes from a study of shared clonotypes between healthy human individuals. Only in-frame clones appear in the TCRdb table, and some are missing; sequencing was by immunoSEQ multiplex PCR. The sample shows 2 million to 3 million clones, 80% to 95% of them seen only once. Germline V gene data show CDR1 as MNHNS and CDR2 as SASEGT. CDR3 length: 14 residues. V was trimmed by 2 bases and J by 5 bases, leaving 11 bases between them. The sample taken for sequencing was naive CD4+ T cells from PBMCs. As for subset: CD45RA+ positively selected. V and J are TRBV6-1 and TRBJ2-3; either TRBD1 or TRBD2 may supply D (6 bases each). This TCR was recovered from a man aged 18 to 30 in good health. Some clones in this sample may be carry-over from other donors' samples. This CDR3 is CASSEWGAGDTQYF. The CDR3 coding sequence is TGTGCCAGCAGTGAATGGGGGGCCGGAGATACGCAGTATTTT.